This T cell receptor beta chain was obtained from a study of identical twins (dated by TCRdb to the mid-2010s). For context, the study as a whole: To test whether fetal clonotypes persist, this study deep-sequenced TCR alpha and beta repertoires from monozygotic twins, from unrelated adults of various ages, and from cord blood. Replicate twin experiments were performed at different times using different library preparation protocols to rule out contamination. What the authors observed across the whole study: The excess sharing between twins in beta out-of-frame sequences was weaker because fewer shared sequences reduced the signal-to-noise ratio. Because the same donors could not be followed over many years, the conclusions depended on cross-sectional statistical analysis. Zero-insertion analyses could be partly confounded by invariant T cells such as MAIT and iNKT, though diverse VJ usage argued against such confounding for most clonotypes. Fewer insertions were carried by abundant cord blood beta clonotypes; a weaker similar trend was observed in young adult naive repertoires, while no such trend was observed in memory repertoires. Compared with coincidental sharing between unrelated individuals, out-of-frame TCR alpha sequences shared between twins showed an excess of sequences with low generation probability. Out-of-frame TCR alpha sharing in monozygotic twins was systematically underestimated by recombination models, whereas sharing between unrelated individuals was in agreement with the recombination models.

This clonotype was observed a handful of times. Its cognate antigen has yet to be identified. The record has no base qualities; no much larger clone is one base away. Including the terminal cysteine and phenylalanine, the CDR3 comprises 13 residues. The read is trimmed to its CDR3 DNA, 39 bases read in frame from base 1. V loses 4 bases, J loses 0 bases, and the germline ends lie 9 bases apart. CDR1 and CDR2 (SQVTM, ANQGSEA) derive from the germline V gene. Every donor was a healthy Caucasian. Three pairs of female monozygotic twins, all aged roughly 18 to 30 years, made up the twin cohort. RNA for TCR libraries was isolated from peripheral blood mononuclear cells. Receptor libraries were prepared by 5' RACE. For sequencing, an Illumina HiSeq 2000 was employed. A universal primer binding site was introduced by template switching, and a unique molecular identifier was present in the final cDNA, enabling accurate counting of TCR cDNA molecules. First-strand cDNA for TCR alpha and beta chains was synthesized from specific primers in the conserved constant-segment region. To control for contamination, every cDNA library was double barcoded, receiving both a SMART-Mk sample barcode and Illumina barcodes. TruSeq adapter sequences, together with Illumina sample barcodes, were added in two successive PCR steps. TCR alpha and beta cDNA libraries were sequenced on the Illumina HiSeq platform with custom primers. Concerning the study's data processing: Raw reads were processed with MiGEC to extract unique molecular identifiers, and MiXCR was used to determine CDR3 positions. Recombination models were inferred per individual with the repgenHMM and IGoR tools using an EM algorithm. The tcR package in R was used for shared clonotype analysis, with sharing normalized by the product of cloneset sizes. Out-of-frame nonproductive sequences were analyzed to study raw recombination free of thymic and clonal selection effects. The public reads were run again by TCRdb, first through fastp at Q25 and then through MiXCR, and only productive beta chains were kept. Each entry merges the rows of one CDR3 protein and shows their most common DNA and genes. These V and J calls originate from TCRdb's pipeline instead of the authors' own analysis. Counted in this sample were some 600,000 distinct CDR3 sequences; roughly 7.2% of them appeared once. The top ten clonotypes cover 1.5% to 2% of the sample.

Separately, the same data were catalogued under a study of yellow fever vaccine responses in identical twins. As that second study puts it: According to the authors, the vaccine-induced T cell response in identical twins seemed to be partly convergent and partly specific to each individual. In identical twins, the study followed T cell clones that responded to the vaccine with precision.

The clonotype originates from a woman aged 18-29 years in good health. Sample: PBMCs. The rearranged segments are TRBV29-1 and TRBJ1-1; no D gene is confidently identified. The CDR3 protein is CSVVLQMNTEAFF. The DNA sequence reads TGCAGCGTTGTTTTACAGATGAACACTGAAGCTTTCTTT.